Sequencing of this T cell receptor (beta chain) was carried out in a study of cytomegalovirus exposure and HLA in healthy donors. About the research overall: Samples from HLA-typed donors yielded about 85 million unique TCRs in an early data release. Study-wide points: Later on, a genetic analysis was performed. It linked a missense variant in DCLRE1C with V- and J-gene trimming of TCR beta. A later analysis found TCR association rates differed by HLA locus, highest for DRB1 and lowest for HLA-C. Sequencing had likely introduced a cluster of highly shared sequence variants as an artifact.

The CDR3 has 18 amino acids. The V gene's germline CDR1 is SGHRS and CDR2 YFSETQ. The germline V and J ends were trimmed by 1 base and 0 bases, with 17 bases remaining between them. A note on this clone: What it binds is not known.

With 60 Vbeta and 13 Jbeta primers, the PCR was carried out. Assay: immunoSEQ multiplex PCR; the TCRdb copy retains only in-frame clones and omits some. The sample includes approximately 180,000 clones, roughly 80% of them seen just once. The V gene is TRBV5-1, the J gene TRBJ2-1, with D perhaps matching TRBD2 (5 bases). The sample taken for sequencing was PBMCs. The receptor comes from a man between 18 and 35 years old in good health and CMV-seronegative. The CDR3 DNA sequence: TGCGCCAGCAGCTTGATCCTAAGAGCGGAAAGCTCCTACAATGAGCAGTTCTTC. It codes for CASSLILRAESSYNEQFF.